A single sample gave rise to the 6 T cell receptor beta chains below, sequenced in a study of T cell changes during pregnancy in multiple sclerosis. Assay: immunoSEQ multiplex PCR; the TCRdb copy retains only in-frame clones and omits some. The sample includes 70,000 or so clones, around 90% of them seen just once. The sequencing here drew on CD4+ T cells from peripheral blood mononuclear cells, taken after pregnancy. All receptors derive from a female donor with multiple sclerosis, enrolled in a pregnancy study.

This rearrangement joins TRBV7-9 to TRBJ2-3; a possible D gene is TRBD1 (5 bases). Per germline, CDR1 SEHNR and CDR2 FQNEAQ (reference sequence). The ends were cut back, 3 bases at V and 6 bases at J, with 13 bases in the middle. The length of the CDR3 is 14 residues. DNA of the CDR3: TGTGCCAGCAGCTTCTACCAGGGTGGGGATACGCAGTATTTT. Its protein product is CASSFYQGGDTQYF.

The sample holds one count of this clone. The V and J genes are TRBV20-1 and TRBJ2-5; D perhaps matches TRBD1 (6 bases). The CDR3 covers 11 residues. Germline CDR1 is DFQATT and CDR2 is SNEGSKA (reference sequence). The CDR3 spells CRGARLETQYF. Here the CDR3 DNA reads TGCAGGGGGGCGCGGTTGGAGACCCAGTACTTC.

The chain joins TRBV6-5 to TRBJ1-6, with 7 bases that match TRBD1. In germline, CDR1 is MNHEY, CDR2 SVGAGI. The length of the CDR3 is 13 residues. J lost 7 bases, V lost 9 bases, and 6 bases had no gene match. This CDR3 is CASRDRRNSPLHF. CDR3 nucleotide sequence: TGTGCCAGTAGGGACAGAAGAAATTCACCCCTCCACTTT.

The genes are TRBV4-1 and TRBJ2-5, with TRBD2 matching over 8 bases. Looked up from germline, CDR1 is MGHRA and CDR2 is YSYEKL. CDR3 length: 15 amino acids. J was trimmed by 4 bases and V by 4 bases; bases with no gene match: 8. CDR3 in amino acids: CASSRPAGEGETQYF. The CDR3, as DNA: TGCGCCAGCAGCCGGCCAGCGGGAGAGGGAGAGACCCAGTACTTC.

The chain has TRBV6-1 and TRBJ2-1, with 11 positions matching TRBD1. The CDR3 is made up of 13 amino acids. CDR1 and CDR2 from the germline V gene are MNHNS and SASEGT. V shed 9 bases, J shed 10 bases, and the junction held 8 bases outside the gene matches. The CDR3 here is CASRGQGVGEQFF. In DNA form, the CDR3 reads TGTGCCAGTCGGGGACAGGGGGTAGGGGAGCAGTTCTTC.

The DNA of the CDR3 is TGTGCCAGTAGTGCCCGACAGGGAAACTATGGCTACACCTTC. It yields the protein CASSARQGNYGYTF. The rearrangement joins TRBV19 to TRBJ1-2; 7 bases align to TRBD1. Germline CDR1 and CDR2: LNHDA and SQIVND (reference sequence). There are 14 residues in the CDR3. The V segment lost 5 bases and the J segment 2 bases; nucleotides outside the gene matches: 5.